Described below is a single T cell receptor (beta chain) sequence and its context. V was shortened by 7 bases and J by 1 base, with 10 bases between the two germline ends. The germline CDR1 and CDR2 sequences are MNHEY and SVGAGI. CDR3 length: 13 residues. The data were taken from a study of blood T cell repertoires in COVID-19. Overall study: From T cells, B-cell-depleted T cells, or PBMCs came the material, which was cDNA or gDNA.

Clones were sequenced by immunoSEQ multiplex PCR, and TCRdb holds only the in-frame ones, with some missing. The sample gives about 87,000 clones, 85% to 90% of which show up once; roughly 5.1% is in the top ten. The material sequenced was peripheral blood. The chain employs TRBV6-5 and TRBJ2-5; D remains ambiguous. The receptor's source is a man aged 40-50 years with acute or convalescent COVID-19. The CDR3 coding sequence is TGTGCCAGCAACCGACTGGGCCAAGAGACCCAGTACTTC. It translates to CASNRLGQETQYF.